This TCR beta chain came from a study of blood T cell repertoires in COVID-19. At the level of the study: Collection of acute and convalescent COVID-19 samples took place in the United States, Italy and Spain.

In the study's own analysis: Amplification of reference gene primers was used by the study to estimate nucleated cell counts. Measured with immunoSEQ multiplex PCR; TCRdb has only the in-frame clones, and not every one. V, J and clone size derive from that table, while D and trimming were established from the DNA sequence. Of some 170,000 clones in the sample, 82% were seen once. The CDR3 has 13 amino acids. In germline, CDR1 is MDHEN, CDR2 SYDVKM. Trimming took 10 bases from V and 3 from J, leaving 16 bases between them. The sequence was collected from a woman in her 70s with acute or convalescent COVID-19. This chain joins TRBV28 and TRBJ2-7; TRBD2 might be the D (6 bases). Sequenced sample: peripheral blood. The CDR3 is CATRGGSRYEQYF. DNA of the CDR3: TGTGCCACCCGTGGGGGGTCCCGCTACGAGCAGTACTTC.